The present T cell receptor beta chain was sequenced within a study of cytomegalovirus exposure and HLA in healthy donors. With 60 Vbeta and 13 Jbeta primers, the PCR was carried out. The data were produced by immunoSEQ multiplex PCR, yet TCRdb's version contains in-frame clones alone and is incomplete. The repertoire holds about 130,000 clones, with roughly 62% as singletons. This clone was found a few times. Its antigen is unknown. This CDR3 spans 12 amino acids. The germline V gene encodes CDR1 KGHSH and CDR2 LQKENI. After removal of 4 bases from V and 7 bases from J, the junction contained 1 base not matched to a gene. Notes on the study in general: In a later analysis, compared with equally common non-associated chains, HLA-associated beta chains were more expanded. Researchers had no immune exposure information except CMV serostatus available. It is likely that the observed cluster of highly shared sequence variants was a sequencing artifact. It was 150 to 200 TCR beta chains that were listed as cytomegalovirus-associated.

What was sequenced was PBMCs. The gene calls are TRBV18 and TRBJ2-3, with 8 bases matching TRBD1. The clonotype originates from a man aged 25-45 years in good health and CMV-seropositive. In DNA, the CDR3 is TGTGCCAGCTCACGGGACAGGAATACGCAGTATTTT. Amino acids: CASSRDRNTQYF.